The sequence of this TCR beta chain was determined in a study of blood T cell repertoires in COVID-19. Germline CDR1 reads MDHEN; CDR2 reads SYDVKM. V was clipped by 6 bases and J by 4 bases; unmatched bases: 10. The CDR3 length is 15 residues. The repertoire was sequenced with immunoSEQ multiplex PCR; TCRdb's copy has only in-frame clones and lacks some. The sample has hundreds of thousands of clones; approximately 90% are singletons. Participant ages covered roughly 18 to 89 years across about two dozen US areas. The specimen was PBMCs or T cells enriched from blood (not recorded which). V gene TRBV28 combines with J gene TRBJ1-2; TRBD1 agrees at 8 bases. The clonotype originates from a woman aged 18 to 35 who had recovered from COVID-19. The CDR3 region has the DNA TGTGCCAGCAGGTCCGGGACAGGTCTGATCTATGGCTACACCTTC. Its protein product is CASRSGTGLIYGYTF.